Following are 19 T cell receptor beta chains from one sample sequenced in a study of OX40 agonist ivuxolimab in advanced cancers. Measured with immunoSEQ multiplex PCR; TCRdb has only the in-frame clones, and not every one. The sample lists more than 75,000 clones, 75% to 90% occurring once. Specimen: CD4+ or CD8+ T cells sorted from blood, collected in a trial of the OX40 agonist ivuxolimab. These receptors all stem from an adult with an advanced solid tumor such as melanoma, head and neck, liver or kidney cancer.

V is TRBV25-1 and J is TRBJ1-2, with D hard to call. V was trimmed by 8 bases and J by 4 bases, leaving 14 bases between them. Germline loops: CDR1 MGHDK, CDR2 SYGVNS. This CDR3 region has 13 residues. The CDR3 region has the DNA TGTGCCAGCGGTTCGGACGGACTCTATGGCTACACCTTC. Translated, it gives CASGSDGLYGYTF.

This clone was found a few times. CDR3 protein: CASRLTYRNTIYF. The CDR3 region has the DNA TGTGCCAGCAGGCTGACGTACCGAAACACCATATATTTT. V usage is TRBV2 and J usage is TRBJ1-3; no clear D. V was trimmed by 6 bases and J by 5 bases, leaving 11 bases between them. This CDR3 is 13 amino acids long. The V gene's germline CDR1 is SNHLY and CDR2 FYNNEI. Full variable domain (rest looked up from reference TRBV2 and TRBJ1-3): EPEVTQTPSHQVTQMGQEVILRCVPISNHLYFYWYRQILGQKVEFLVSFYNNEISEKSEIFDDQFSVERPDGSNFTLKIRSTKLEDSAMYFCASRLTYRNTIYFGEGSWLTVV.

This rearrangement joins TRBV5-1 to TRBJ1-3, with D possibly being TRBD1 (6 bases). Trimming pared 5 bases from V and 3 bases from J, leaving 21 bases between. The length of the CDR3 is 17 residues. Germline V CDR1 and CDR2: SGHRS, YFSETQ. CDR3 amino acids: CASRPDPRQVGGNTIYF. CDR3 bases: TGCGCCAGCAGACCCGACCCGCGACAGGTTGGTGGAAACACCATATATTTT.

This clone has just one count. The V gene is TRBV5-1, the J gene TRBJ2-7; weak D call: TRBD2 (6 bases). This CDR3 region has 15 residues. The germline V and J ends were trimmed by 2 bases and 2 bases, with 14 bases remaining between them. Germline V gene lookup returns CDR1 SGHRS and CDR2 YFSETQ. CDR3 in amino acids: CASSLNGRETYEQYF. The CDR3 region has the DNA TGCGCCAGCAGCTTAAATGGACGGGAGACCTACGAGCAGTACTTC.

The chain joins TRBV4-1 to TRBJ2-6; D is perhaps TRBD1 (6 bases). CDR3 length: 15 amino acids. Germline lookup yields CDR1 MGHRA and CDR2 YSYEKL. Trimming took 2 bases from V and 4 from J, leaving 9 bases between them. The CDR3, as DNA: TGCGCCAGCAGCCAAATGGGGGCGGGGGCCAACGTCCTGACTTTC. This codes for CASSQMGAGANVLTF.

This sequence joins TRBV18 and TRBJ1-3; 9 bases map to TRBD1. From germline, CDR1 is KGHSH and CDR2 LQKENI. Trimming took 3 bases from V and 3 from J; bases not matched to a gene: 9. The CDR3 spans 17 residues. Here the CDR3 DNA reads TGTGCCAGCTCACCCCGGCCGACAGGGGGATATGGAAACACCATATATTTT. Protein sequence: CASSPRPTGGYGNTIYF.

The chain is built from TRBV4-2 and TRBJ1-3; no firm D call. CDR3 length: 15 amino acids. Germline CDR1 reads LGHNA; CDR2 reads YNFKEQ. The V and J ends lost 4 bases and 0 bases respectively, with 10 bases between them. CDR3 protein: CASSPVIGSGNTIYF. In DNA, the CDR3 is TGTGCCAGCAGCCCCGTGATTGGCTCTGGAAACACCATATATTTT.

With regard to this clone: An end of the junction does not agree with germline; a read error may underlie this. The CDR3 protein is CASREASGRAYTGELFF. The CDR3 nucleotides read TGTGCCAGCAGAGAAGCCAGCGGGAGGGCCTACACCGGGGAGCTGTTTTTT. V is TRBV6-1 and J is TRBJ2-2; TRBD2 aligns across 10 bases. CDR1 is MNHNS and CDR2 is SASEGT in the germline V gene. CDR3 length: 17 residues.

This clone occurred a few times. The rearrangement links TRBV28 to TRBJ1-4; TRBD1 is a possible D gene (5 bases). The CDR3 is made up of 16 amino acids. The V end lost 3 bases, the J end lost 5 bases, and 16 bases lay between the germline ends. From germline, CDR1 is MDHEN and CDR2 SYDVKM. The CDR3 DNA sequence: TGTGCCAGCAGTTTTATTTGGGTGGGGGGAAATGAAAAACTGTTTTTT. Its protein product is CASSFIWVGGNEKLFF.

The chain combines TRBV19 with TRBJ1-2; D remains unclear. V lost 3 bases, J lost 2 bases, and 16 bases lay in between. This CDR3 spans 16 amino acids. Germline assignment: CDR1 LNHDA and CDR2 SQIVND (reference sequence). This chain's CDR3 is CASSIHGMVHNYGYTF. CDR3 coding DNA: TGTGCCAGTAGTATCCACGGCATGGTGCACAACTATGGCTACACCTTC.

The V gene is TRBV4-3, the J gene TRBJ2-3; the match to TRBD2 covers 8 bases. CDR1 is LGHNA and CDR2 is YSLEER in the germline V gene. V trimming: 4 bases; J trimming: 2 bases; junction bases outside the gene matches: 8. The CDR3 contains 16 residues. CDR3 bases: TGCGCCAGCAGCCCGAAGGGAGCGGGGGTCACAGATACGCAGTATTTT. Translated, it gives CASSPKGAGVTDTQYF.

The CDR3 spells CASSQEPPGLAGSLDTQYF. The CDR3 DNA sequence: TGTGCCAGCAGCCAAGAGCCGCCGGGACTAGCGGGTTCTTTGGATACGCAGTATTTT. V is TRBV4-2 and J is TRBJ2-3, with TRBD2 matching over 12 bases. This CDR3 comprises 19 residues. The trim removed 0 bases at V and 6 bases at J, leaving 13 bases unmatched. The germline CDR1 and CDR2 sequences are LGHNA and YNFKEQ.

The chain carries TRBV7-2 and TRBJ2-1, with D possibly called TRBD1 or TRBD2 (5 bases each). Germline CDR1 and CDR2: SGHTA and FQGNSA. The CDR3 consists of 14 residues. The V and J ends lost 2 bases and 5 bases respectively, with 10 bases between them. The CDR3 DNA sequence: TGTGCCAGCAGCTTATTGGGGGTCAACAATGAGCAGTTCTTC. This gives the protein CASSLLGVNNEQFF.

J is TRBJ2-1 and V is TRBV18; TRBD2 matches at 12 bases. The CDR3 length is 17 residues. Looked up from germline, CDR1 is KGHSH and CDR2 is LQKENI. J lost 10 bases, V lost 6 bases, and 16 bases had no gene match. The CDR3 DNA reads TGTGCCAGCTCCAGGACTAGCGGGGATCGTACCTATAACGAGCAGTTCTTC. It specifies CASSRTSGDRTYNEQFF. The whole variable domain, remainder taken from reference TRBV18 and TRBJ2-1, is NAGVMQNPRHLVRRRGQEARLRCSPMKGHSHVYWYRQLPEEGLKFMVYLQKENIIDESGMPKERFSAEFPKEGPSILRIQQVVRGDSAAYFCASSRTSGDRTYNEQFFGPGTRLTVL.

V gene TRBV11-2 combines with J gene TRBJ2-2; 9 positions match TRBD1. This CDR3 is 13 amino acids long. CDR1 and CDR2 from the germline V gene are SGHAT and FQNNGV. The V and J ends lost 4 bases and 9 bases, in that order; junction bases with no gene match: 3. In DNA form, the CDR3 reads TGTGCCAGCAGCTGGACAGGGGTGAGGGAGCTGTTTTTT. It translates to CASSWTGVRELFF.

The chain has TRBV18 and TRBJ2-1; 7 positions agree with TRBD2. The CDR3 is 16 residues long. Germline CDR1 and CDR2: KGHSH and LQKENI. With V trimmed by 3 bases and J by 0 bases, 5 bases remained unmatched. CDR3 DNA: TGTGCCAGCTCACCCTTCGGCGGGAGCTCCTACAATGAGCAGTTCTTC. This codes for CASSPFGGSSYNEQFF.

This chain links TRBV19 with TRBJ2-5; D is unresolved. CDR3 size: 12 residues. Trimming shortened V by 2 bases and J by 5 bases, and 6 bases separated the two germline ends. Germline-derived CDR1 and CDR2 are LNHDA and SQIVND (reference sequence). The CDR3 region is CASSIRRETQYF. As DNA, the CDR3 is TGTGCCAGTAGTATAAGGCGCGAGACCCAGTACTTC.

The chain employs TRBV11-2 and TRBJ1-3; unclear D gene. V lost 0 bases and J 0 bases, leaving 6 bases between the germline ends. The CDR3 has 15 amino acids. Germline values: CDR1 SGHAT, CDR2 FQNNGV. As DNA, the CDR3 is TGTGCCAGCAGCTTAGACGGCGACTCTGGAAACACCATATATTTT. Translated, it gives CASSLDGDSGNTIYF.

This clone was detected only once. J is TRBJ1-2 and V is TRBV7-2, with D perhaps TRBD1 (5 bases). The V gene lost 7 bases and the J gene lost 7 bases, with 19 bases spanning the gap. Germline V gene sequence: CDR1 SGHTA, CDR2 FQGNSA. There are 14 residues in the CDR3. In DNA form, the CDR3 reads TGTGCCAGCACTCCGGGACTTGGAGGCGGTGGCTACACCTTC. Protein product: CASTPGLGGGGYTF.